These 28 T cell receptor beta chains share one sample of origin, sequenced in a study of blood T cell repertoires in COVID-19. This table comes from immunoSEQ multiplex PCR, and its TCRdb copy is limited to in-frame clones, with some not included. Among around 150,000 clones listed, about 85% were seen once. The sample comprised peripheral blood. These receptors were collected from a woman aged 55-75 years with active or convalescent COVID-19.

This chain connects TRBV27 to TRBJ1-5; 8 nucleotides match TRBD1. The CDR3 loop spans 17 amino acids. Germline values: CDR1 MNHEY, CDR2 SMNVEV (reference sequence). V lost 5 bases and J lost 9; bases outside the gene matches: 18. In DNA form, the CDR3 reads TGTGCCAGCAGTCCTTGGGGACAGGACCAATTTGGGCGGCCCCAGCATTTT. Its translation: CASSPWGQDQFGRPQHF.

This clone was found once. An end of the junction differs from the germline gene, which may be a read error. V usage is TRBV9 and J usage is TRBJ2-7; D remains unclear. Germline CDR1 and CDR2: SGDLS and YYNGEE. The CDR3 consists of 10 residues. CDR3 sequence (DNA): TGTGCCAGCAGCGTAGTCCCCCCCCGTTTC. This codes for CASSVVPPRF.

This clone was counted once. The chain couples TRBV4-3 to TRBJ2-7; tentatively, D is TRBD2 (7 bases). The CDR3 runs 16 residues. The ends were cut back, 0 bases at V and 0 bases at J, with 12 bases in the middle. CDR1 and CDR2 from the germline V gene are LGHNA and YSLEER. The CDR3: CASSQDLGGGSYEQYF. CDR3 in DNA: TGCGCCAGCAGCCAAGACCTGGGAGGGGGCTCCTACGAGCAGTACTTC.

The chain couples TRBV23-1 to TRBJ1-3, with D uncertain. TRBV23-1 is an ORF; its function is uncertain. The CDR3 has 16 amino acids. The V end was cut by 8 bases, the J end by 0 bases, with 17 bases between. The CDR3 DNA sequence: TGCGCCAGCTCCCCCCCGGACTCAGGCTCTGGAAACACCATATATTTT. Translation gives CASSPPDSGSGNTIYF.

The CDR3 loop reads CASSSGQGEKLFF. The CDR3 region has the DNA TGCGCCAGCAGCTCGGGGCAGGGGGAAAAACTGTTTTTT. The chain couples TRBV5-1 to TRBJ1-4; tentative D call: TRBD1 (6 bases). Germline V CDR1 and CDR2: SGHRS, YFSETQ. The CDR3 contains 13 residues. V was trimmed by 3 bases and J by 8 bases, leaving 11 bases between them.

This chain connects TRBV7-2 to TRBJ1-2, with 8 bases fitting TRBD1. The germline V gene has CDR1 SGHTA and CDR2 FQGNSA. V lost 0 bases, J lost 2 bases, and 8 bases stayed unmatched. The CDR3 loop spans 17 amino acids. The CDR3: CASSLAPPGQENYGYTF. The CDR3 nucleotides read TGTGCCAGCAGCTTAGCGCCGCCGGGACAGGAGAACTATGGCTACACCTTC.

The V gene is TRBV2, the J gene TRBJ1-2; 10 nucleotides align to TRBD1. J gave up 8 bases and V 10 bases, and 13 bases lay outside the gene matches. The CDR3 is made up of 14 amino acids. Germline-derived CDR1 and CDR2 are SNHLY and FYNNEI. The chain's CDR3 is CAKTPGQGRLGYTF. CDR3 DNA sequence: TGTGCCAAAACCCCGGGACAGGGGCGGCTCGGCTACACCTTC. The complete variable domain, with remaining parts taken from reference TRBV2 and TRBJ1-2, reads EPEVTQTPSHQVTQMGQEVILRCVPISNHLYFYWYRQILGQKVEFLVSFYNNEISEKSEIFDDQFSVERPDGSNFTLKIRSTKLEDSAMYFCAKTPGQGRLGYTFGSGTRLTVV.

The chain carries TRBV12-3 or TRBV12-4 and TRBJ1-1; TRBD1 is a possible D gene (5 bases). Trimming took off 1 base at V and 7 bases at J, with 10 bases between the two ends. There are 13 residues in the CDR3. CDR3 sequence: CASSLEMTVEAFF. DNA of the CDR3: TGTGCCAGCAGTTTAGAAATGACAGTTGAAGCTTTCTTT.

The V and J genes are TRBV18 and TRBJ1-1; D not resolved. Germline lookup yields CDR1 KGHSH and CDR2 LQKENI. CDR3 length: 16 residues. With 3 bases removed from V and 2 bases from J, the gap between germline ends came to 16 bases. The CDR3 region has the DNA TGTGCCAGCTCACCGAAGGGTGGAGGATCTAACACTGAAGCTTTCTTT. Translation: CASSPKGGGSNTEAFF.

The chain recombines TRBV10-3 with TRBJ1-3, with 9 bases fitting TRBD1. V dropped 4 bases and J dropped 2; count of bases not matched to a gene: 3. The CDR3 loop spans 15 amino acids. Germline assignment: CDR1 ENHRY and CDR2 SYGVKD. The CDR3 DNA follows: TGTGCCATCAGTGCGGACAGGGGCACTGGAAACACCATATATTTT. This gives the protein CAISADRGTGNTIYF.

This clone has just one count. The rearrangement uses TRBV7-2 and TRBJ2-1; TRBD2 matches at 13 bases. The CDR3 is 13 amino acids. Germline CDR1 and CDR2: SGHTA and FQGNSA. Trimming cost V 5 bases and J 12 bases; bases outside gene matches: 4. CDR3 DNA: TGTGCCAGCAGCCAGGGACTAGCGGGGTCGCAGTTCTTC. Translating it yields CASSQGLAGSQFF. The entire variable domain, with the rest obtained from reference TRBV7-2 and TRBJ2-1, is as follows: GAGVSQSPSNKVTEKGKDVELRCDPISGHTALYWYRQSLGQGLEFLIYFQGNSAPDKSGLPSDRFSAERTGGSVSTLTIQRTQQEDSAVYLCASSQGLAGSQFFGPGTRLTVL.

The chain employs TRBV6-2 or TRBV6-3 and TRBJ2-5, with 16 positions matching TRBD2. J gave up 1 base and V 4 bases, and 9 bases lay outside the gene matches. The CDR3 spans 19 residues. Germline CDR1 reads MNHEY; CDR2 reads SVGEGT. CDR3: CASSSHAGTSGGGQETQYF. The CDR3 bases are TGTGCCAGCAGTTCCCATGCCGGGACTAGCGGGGGGGGCCAAGAGACCCAGTACTTC.

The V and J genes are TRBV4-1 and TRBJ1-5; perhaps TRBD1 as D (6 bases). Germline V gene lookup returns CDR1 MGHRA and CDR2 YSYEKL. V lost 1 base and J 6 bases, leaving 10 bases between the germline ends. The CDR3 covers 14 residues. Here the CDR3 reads CASSQAGVVQPQHF. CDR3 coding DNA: TGCGCCAGCAGCCAAGCAGGGGTTGTTCAGCCCCAGCATTTT.

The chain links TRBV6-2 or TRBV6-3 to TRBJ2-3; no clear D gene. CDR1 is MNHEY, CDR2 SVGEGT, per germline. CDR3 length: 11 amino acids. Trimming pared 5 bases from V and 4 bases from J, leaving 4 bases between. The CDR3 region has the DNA TGTGCCAGCAGTCAATCAGATACGCAGTATTTT. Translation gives CASSQSDTQYF.

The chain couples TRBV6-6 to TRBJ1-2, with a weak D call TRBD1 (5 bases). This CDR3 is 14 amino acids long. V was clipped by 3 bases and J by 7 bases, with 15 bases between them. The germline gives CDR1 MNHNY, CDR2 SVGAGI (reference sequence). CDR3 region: CASSYKQAPGGYTF. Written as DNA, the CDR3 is TGTGCCAGCAGTTATAAACAGGCCCCCGGTGGCTACACCTTC.

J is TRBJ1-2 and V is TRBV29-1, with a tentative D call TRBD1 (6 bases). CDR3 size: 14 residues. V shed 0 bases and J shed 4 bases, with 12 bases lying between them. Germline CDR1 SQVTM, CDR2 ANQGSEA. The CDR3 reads CSVEEAQGPYGYTF. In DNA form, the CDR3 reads TGCAGCGTTGAAGAGGCACAGGGCCCCTATGGCTACACCTTC.

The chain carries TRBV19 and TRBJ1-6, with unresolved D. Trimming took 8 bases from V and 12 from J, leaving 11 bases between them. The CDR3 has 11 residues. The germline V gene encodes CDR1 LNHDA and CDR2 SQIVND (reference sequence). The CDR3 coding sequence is TGTGCCAGTTTGTGGGGAGGACCCCTCCACTTT. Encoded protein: CASLWGGPLHF.

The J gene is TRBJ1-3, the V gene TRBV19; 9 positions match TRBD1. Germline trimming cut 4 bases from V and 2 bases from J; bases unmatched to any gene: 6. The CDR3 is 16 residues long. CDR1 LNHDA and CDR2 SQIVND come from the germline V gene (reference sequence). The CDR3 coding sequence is TGTGCCAGTAGTACCCCGGGACAGGGAACTGGAAACACCATATATTTT. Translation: CASSTPGQGTGNTIYF.

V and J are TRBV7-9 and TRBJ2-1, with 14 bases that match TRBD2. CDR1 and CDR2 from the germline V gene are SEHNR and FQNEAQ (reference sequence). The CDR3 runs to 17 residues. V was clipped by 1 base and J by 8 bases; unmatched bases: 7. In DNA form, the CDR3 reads TGTGCCAGCAGCTTAGGGTTAGGACTAGCGGGGGGTGATGAGCAGTTCTTC. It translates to CASSLGLGLAGGDEQFF.

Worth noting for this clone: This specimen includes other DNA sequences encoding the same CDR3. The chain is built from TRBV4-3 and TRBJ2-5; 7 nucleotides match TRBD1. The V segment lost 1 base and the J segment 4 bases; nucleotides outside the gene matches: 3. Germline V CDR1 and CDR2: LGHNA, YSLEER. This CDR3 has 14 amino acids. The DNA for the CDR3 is TGCGCCAGCAGCCAAGGGACAGGAGCAGAGACCCAGTACTTC. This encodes CASSQGTGAETQYF.

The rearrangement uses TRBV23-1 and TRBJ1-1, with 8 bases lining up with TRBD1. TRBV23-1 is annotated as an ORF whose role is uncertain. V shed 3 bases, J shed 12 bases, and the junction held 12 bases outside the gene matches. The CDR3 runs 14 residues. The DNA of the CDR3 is TGCGCCAGCAGTCATCACCCACCAGGGGGCAGGACTTTCTTT. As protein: CASSHHPPGGRTFF.

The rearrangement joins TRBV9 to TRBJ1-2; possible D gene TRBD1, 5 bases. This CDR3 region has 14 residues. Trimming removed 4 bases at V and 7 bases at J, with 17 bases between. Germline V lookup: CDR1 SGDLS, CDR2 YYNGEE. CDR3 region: CASSPAGELAGYTF. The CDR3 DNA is TGTGCCAGCAGCCCCGCGGGGGAGTTGGCTGGCTACACCTTC.

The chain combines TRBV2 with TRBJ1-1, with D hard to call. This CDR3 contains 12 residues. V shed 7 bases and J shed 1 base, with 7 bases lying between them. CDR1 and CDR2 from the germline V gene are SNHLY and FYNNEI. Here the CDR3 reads CASNGENTEAFF. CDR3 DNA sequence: TGTGCCAGCAACGGAGAGAACACTGAAGCTTTCTTT.

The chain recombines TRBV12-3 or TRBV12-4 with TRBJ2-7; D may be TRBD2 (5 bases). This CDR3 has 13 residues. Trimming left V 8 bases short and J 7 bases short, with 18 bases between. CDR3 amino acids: CASQIQSPGEQYF. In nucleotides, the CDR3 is TGTGCCAGCCAAATACAGTCTCCGGGGGAGCAGTACTTC.

DNA of the CDR3: TGTGCCAGCAGCCAAGATTGGGCGGGGGGGCAGGATAATGAGCAGTTCTTC. The encoded protein is CASSQDWAGGQDNEQFF. The rearrangement links TRBV3-1 (or the pseudogene TRBV3-2) to TRBJ2-1; TRBD2 agrees at 9 bases. From germline, CDR1 is LGHDT and CDR2 YNNKEL (reference sequence). The CDR3 totals 17 residues. The trim removed 0 bases at V and 7 bases at J, leaving 10 bases unmatched.

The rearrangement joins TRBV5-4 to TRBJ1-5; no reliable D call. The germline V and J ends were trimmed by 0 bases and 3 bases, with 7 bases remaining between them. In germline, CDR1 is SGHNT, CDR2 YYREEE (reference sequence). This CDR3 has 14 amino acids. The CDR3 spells CASSLGGLNQPQHF. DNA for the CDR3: TGTGCCAGCAGCTTGGGCGGCCTCAATCAGCCCCAGCATTTT.

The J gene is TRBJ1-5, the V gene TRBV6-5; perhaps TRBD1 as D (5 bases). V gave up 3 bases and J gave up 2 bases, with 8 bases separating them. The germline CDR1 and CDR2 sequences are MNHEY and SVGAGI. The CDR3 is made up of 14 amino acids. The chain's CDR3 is CASSYGGGNQPQHF. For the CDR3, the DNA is TGTGCCAGCAGTTATGGGGGGGGCAATCAGCCCCAGCATTTT.

The CDR3 region is CASSRRGGLNTGELFF. The DNA of the CDR3 is TGTGCCAGCAGCCGCCGCGGGGGATTGAACACCGGGGAGCTGTTTTTT. The chain uses TRBV7-9 and TRBJ2-2; TRBD2 matches at 7 bases. The length of the CDR3 is 16 residues. Germline CDR1 reads SEHNR; CDR2 reads FQNEAQ (reference sequence). With 5 bases clipped from V and 1 base from J, the junction kept 7 bases outside the gene matches. The full variable domain, its missing parts supplied by reference TRBV7-9 and TRBJ2-2, is DTGVSQNPRHKITKRGQNVTFRCDPISEHNRLYWYRQTLGQGPEFLTYFQNEAQLEKSRLLSDRFSAERPKGSFSTLEIQRTEQGDSAMYLCASSRRGGLNTGELFFGEGSRLTVL.